The source of this T cell receptor (beta chain) is a study of molecular identifiers for immune sequencing clone quantification. The sample holds many counts of this clonotype. CDR1 is MNHGY, CDR2 SVAAGI, per germline. V was pared by 8 bases and J by 2 bases, with 9 bases between. CDR3 length equals 12 residues. A single record per CDR3 protein comes from TCRdb applying MiXCR to the PCR reads. The sample includes about 510,000 distinct CDR3 sequences, about 20% of them seen just once. Specimen: naive CD8+ T cells from blood, with Jurkat cell RNA spiked in. This sample's subset: FACS-sorted CD8+CD4-CCR7+CD45RA+ naive T cells. This clonotype was sampled from a human donor in good health. Some libraries in this study had Jurkat cell RNA spiked in. The gene calls are TRBV6-9 and TRBJ1-1; D is unresolved. The DNA for the CDR3 is TGTGCCAGCCCGAGCCGCAACACTGAAGCTTTCTTT. It codes for CASPSRNTEAFF.